This T cell receptor beta chain was sequenced for a study of blood T cell repertoires in COVID-19. As for the study in general: The samples span acute and convalescent COVID-19 from the United States, Italy and Spain. T cells, B-cell-depleted T cells, or PBMCs provided the cDNA or gDNA that served as material.

A note on this clone: Different DNA sequences within this sample yield the same CDR3.

How the authors handled the data: From reference gene primer amplification, estimates of nucleated cell counts were derived. Sequencing used immunoSEQ multiplex PCR; TCRdb keeps in-frame clones, though not all of them. V and J calls and clone size are copied from that table; D and trimming were computed from the DNA. This sample has fewer than 300,000 clones, with about four fifths found just once. Looked up from germline, CDR1 is SGHDT and CDR2 is YYEEEE. V lost 7 bases and J 5 bases, leaving 18 bases between the germline ends. The CDR3 consists of 14 residues. The source material was peripheral blood. The source of this sequence is a woman aged 60-75 years with active or convalescent COVID-19. The gene calls are TRBV5-6 and TRBJ1-2; D gene unclear. This CDR3 is CASSRPPASYGYTF. The DNA of the CDR3 is TGTGCCAGCTCCCGCCCACCGGCTAGTTATGGCTACACCTTC.